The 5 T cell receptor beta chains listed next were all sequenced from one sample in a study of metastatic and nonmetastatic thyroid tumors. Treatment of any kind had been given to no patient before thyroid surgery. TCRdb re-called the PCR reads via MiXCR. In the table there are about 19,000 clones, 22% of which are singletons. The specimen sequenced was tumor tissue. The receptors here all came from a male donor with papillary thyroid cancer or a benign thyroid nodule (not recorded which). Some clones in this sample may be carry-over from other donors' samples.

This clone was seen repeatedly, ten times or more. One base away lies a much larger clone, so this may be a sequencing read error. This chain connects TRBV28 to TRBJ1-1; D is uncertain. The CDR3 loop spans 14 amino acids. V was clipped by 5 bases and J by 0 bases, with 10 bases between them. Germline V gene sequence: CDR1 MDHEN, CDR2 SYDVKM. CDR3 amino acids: CASSRLRVNTEAFF. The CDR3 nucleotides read TGTGCCAGCAGTCGCCTTCGCGTGAACACTGAAGCTTTCTTT.

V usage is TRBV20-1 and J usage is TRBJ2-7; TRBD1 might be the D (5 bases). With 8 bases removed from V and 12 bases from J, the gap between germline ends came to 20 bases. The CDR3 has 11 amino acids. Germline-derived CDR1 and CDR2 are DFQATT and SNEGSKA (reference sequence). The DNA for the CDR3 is TGCAGTCCAGTAACAGGATCGCTTCTGTACTTC. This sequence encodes CSPVTGSLLYF.

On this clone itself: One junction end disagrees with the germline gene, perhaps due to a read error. The CDR3 coding sequence is TGCGCCAGCCTATGGGACGAGGACACCGGCGAGCTGTTTTTT. It encodes CASLWDEDTGELFF. This chain connects TRBV5-1 to TRBJ2-2; the D gene could be TRBD1 or TRBD2 (5 bases each). CDR1 is SGHRS and CDR2 is YFSETQ in the germline V gene. The CDR3 totals 14 residues. Using reference TRBV5-1 and TRBJ2-2 for the parts outside the CDR3, the full variable domain is KAGVTQTPRYLIKTRGQQVTLSCSPISGHRSVSWYQQTPGQGLQFLFEYFSETQRNKGNFPGRFSGRQFSNSRSEMNVSTLELGDSALYLCASLWDEDTGELFFGEGSRLTVL.

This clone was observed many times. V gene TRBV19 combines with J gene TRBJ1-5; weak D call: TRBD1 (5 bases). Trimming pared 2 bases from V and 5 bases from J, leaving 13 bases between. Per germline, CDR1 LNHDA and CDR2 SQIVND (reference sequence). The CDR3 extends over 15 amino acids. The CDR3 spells CASSILEGFYQPQHF. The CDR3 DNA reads TGTGCCAGTAGTATATTGGAGGGGTTCTATCAGCCCCAGCATTTT.

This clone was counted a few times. DNA of the CDR3: TGTGCCAGCAGTGAGGCGACTCCGGGACAACCAACCTACGAGCAGTACTTC. Protein: CASSEATPGQPTYEQYF. The chain uses TRBV6-1 and TRBJ2-7, with D perhaps TRBD1 (6 bases). The CDR3 runs 17 residues. In germline, CDR1 is MNHNS, CDR2 SASEGT. V was trimmed by 3 bases and J by 2 bases, leaving 20 bases between them.